This TCR beta chain was captured in a study of identical twins. Ten or more counts support this clonotype. A single record per CDR3 protein comes from TCRdb applying MiXCR to the 5' RACE reads. The table includes about 220,000 distinct CDR3 sequences, around 6.5% detected once. The length of the CDR3 is 15 residues. CDR1 SEHNR and CDR2 FQNEAQ come from the germline V gene (reference sequence). Trimming pared 4 bases from V and 3 bases from J, leaving 12 bases between. The sample also formed part of further work on T cells expressing NK-cell markers. That work contributes: According to the study, TCR beta repertoires originated from sorted CD3+CD56+NKG2C+, CD3+CD56+NKG2C- and CD3+CD56-NKG2C+ T cells. Nothing established the HCMV specificity of expanded NKG2C+ T cell clones.

V and J are TRBV7-9 and TRBJ2-2; the D is unclear. Material for sequencing was CD8+ T cells sorted from blood. The clonotype was recovered from a woman between 18 and 29 years old in good health. CDR3 DNA sequence: TGTGCCAGCAGCTCGTGGACCCGACACACCGGGGAGCTGTTTTTT. Residues: CASSSWTRHTGELFF.